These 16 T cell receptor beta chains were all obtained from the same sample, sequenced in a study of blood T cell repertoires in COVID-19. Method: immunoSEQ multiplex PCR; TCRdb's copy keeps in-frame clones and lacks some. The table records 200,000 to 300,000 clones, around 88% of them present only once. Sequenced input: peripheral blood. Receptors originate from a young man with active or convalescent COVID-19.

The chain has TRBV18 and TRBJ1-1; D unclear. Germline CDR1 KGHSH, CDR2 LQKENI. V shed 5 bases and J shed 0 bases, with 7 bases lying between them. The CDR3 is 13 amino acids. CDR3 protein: CASSELVNTEAFF. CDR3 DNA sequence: TGTGCCAGCTCAGAGCTGGTGAACACTGAAGCTTTCTTT.

CDR3: CASSLARGGTDTQYF. The DNA of the CDR3 is TGCGCCAGCAGCTTGGCCAGGGGAGGCACAGATACGCAGTATTTT. The rearrangement uses TRBV5-1 and TRBJ2-3, with a possible D match to TRBD1 (6 bases). Germline V lookup: CDR1 SGHRS, CDR2 YFSETQ. The CDR3 has 15 residues. Trimming removed 0 bases at V and 1 base at J, with 9 bases between.

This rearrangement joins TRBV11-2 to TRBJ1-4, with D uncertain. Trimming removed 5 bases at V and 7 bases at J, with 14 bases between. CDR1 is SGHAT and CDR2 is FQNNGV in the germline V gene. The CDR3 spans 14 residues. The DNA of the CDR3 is TGTGCCAGCAGCCCCGTCGGATCAGGTGAAAAACTGTTTTTT. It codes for CASSPVGSGEKLFF. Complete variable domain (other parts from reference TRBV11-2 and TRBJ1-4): EAGVAQSPRYKIIEKRQSVAFWCNPISGHATLYWYQQILGQGPKLLIQFQNNGVVDDSQLPKDRFSAERLKGVDSTLKIQPAKLEDSAVYLCASSPVGSGEKLFFGSGTQLSVL.

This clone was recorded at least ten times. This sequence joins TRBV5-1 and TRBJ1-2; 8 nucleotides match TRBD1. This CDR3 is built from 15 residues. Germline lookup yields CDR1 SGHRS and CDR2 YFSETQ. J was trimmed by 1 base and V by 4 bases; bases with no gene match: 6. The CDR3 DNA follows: TGCGCCAGCAGCATCCGGACAGGGCTTAACTATGGCTACACCTTC. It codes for CASSIRTGLNYGYTF.

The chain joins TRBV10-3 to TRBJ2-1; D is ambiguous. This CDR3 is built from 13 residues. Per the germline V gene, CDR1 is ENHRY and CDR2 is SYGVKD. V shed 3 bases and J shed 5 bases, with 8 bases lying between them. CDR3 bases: TGTGCCATCAGTGAAAGCCGAGACAATGAGCAGTTCTTC. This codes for CAISESRDNEQFF.

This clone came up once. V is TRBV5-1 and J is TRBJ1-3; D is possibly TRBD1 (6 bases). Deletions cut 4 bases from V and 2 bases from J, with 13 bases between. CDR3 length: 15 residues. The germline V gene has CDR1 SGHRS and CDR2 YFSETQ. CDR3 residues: CASSLGDRTGNTIYF. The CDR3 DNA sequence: TGCGCCAGCAGCCTTGGTGACAGGACTGGAAACACCATATATTTT.

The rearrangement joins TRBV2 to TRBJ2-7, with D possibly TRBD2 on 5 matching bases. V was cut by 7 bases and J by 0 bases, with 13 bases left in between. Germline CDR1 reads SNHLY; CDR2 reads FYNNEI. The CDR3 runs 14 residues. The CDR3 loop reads CASKGSTSSYEQYF. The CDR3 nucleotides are TGTGCCAGCAAAGGGAGCACAAGCTCCTACGAGCAGTACTTC.

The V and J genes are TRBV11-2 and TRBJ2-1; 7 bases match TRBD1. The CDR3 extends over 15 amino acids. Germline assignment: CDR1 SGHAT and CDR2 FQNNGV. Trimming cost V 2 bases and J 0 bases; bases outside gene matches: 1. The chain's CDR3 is CASSLRGRSYNEQFF. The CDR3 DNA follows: TGTGCCAGCAGCTTAAGGGGGCGCTCCTACAATGAGCAGTTCTTC.

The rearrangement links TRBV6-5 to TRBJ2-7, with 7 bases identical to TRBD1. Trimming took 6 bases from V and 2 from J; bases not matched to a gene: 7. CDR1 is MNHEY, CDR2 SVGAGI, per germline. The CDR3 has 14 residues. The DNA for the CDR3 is TGTGCCAGCAGACTTGGACAGGCGACCTACGAGCAGTACTTC. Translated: CASRLGQATYEQYF.

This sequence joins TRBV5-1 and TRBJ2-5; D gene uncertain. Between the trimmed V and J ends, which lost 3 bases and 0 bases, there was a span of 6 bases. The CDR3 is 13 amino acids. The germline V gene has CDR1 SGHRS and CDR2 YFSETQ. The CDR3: CASSSPYQETQYF. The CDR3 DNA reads TGCGCCAGCAGCTCCCCGTACCAAGAGACCCAGTACTTC. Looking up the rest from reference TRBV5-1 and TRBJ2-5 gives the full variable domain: KAGVTQTPRYLIKTRGQQVTLSCSPISGHRSVSWYQQTPGQGLQFLFEYFSETQRNKGNFPGRFSGRQFSNSRSEMNVSTLELGDSALYLCASSSPYQETQYFGPGTRLLVL.

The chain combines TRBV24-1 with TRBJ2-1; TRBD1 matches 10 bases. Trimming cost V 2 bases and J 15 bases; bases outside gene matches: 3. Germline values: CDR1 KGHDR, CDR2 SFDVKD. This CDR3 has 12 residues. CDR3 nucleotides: TGTGCCACCAGTGATTGGGGACAGGGGATGTTCTTC. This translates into CATSDWGQGMFF.

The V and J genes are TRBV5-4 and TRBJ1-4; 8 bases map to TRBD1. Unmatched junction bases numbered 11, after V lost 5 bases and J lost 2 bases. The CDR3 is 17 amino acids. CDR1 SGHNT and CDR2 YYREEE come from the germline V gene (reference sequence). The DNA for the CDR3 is TGTGCCAGCAGTCTTACCGGGACAGGCCGTACTAATGAAAAACTGTTTTTT. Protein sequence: CASSLTGTGRTNEKLFF.

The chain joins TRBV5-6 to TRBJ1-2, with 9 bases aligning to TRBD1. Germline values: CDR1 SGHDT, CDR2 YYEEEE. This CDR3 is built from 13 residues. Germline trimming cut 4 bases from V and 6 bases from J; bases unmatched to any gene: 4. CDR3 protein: CASSGDREHGYTF. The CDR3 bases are TGTGCCAGCAGCGGGGACAGGGAACATGGCTACACCTTC.

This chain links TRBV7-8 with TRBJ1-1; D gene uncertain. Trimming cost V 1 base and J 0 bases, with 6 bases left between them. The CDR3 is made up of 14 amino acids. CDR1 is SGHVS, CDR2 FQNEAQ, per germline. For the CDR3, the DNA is TGTGCCAGCAGCTTAGGCGACATGAACACTGAAGCTTTCTTT. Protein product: CASSLGDMNTEAFF.

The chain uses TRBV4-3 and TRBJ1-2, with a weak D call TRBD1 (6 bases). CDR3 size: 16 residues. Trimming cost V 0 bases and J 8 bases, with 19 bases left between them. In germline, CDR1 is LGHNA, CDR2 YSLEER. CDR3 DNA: TGCGCCAGCAGCCAAGAGCGGACAGTGCAAATTTTCGGCTACACCTTC. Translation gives CASSQERTVQIFGYTF.

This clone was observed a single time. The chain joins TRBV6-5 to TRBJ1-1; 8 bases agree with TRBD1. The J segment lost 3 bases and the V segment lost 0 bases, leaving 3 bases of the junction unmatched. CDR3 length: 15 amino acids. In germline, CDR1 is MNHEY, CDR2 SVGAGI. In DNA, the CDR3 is TGTGCCAGCAGTTACTCGAACAGGGGGGACACTGAAGCTTTCTTT. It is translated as CASSYSNRGDTEAFF.